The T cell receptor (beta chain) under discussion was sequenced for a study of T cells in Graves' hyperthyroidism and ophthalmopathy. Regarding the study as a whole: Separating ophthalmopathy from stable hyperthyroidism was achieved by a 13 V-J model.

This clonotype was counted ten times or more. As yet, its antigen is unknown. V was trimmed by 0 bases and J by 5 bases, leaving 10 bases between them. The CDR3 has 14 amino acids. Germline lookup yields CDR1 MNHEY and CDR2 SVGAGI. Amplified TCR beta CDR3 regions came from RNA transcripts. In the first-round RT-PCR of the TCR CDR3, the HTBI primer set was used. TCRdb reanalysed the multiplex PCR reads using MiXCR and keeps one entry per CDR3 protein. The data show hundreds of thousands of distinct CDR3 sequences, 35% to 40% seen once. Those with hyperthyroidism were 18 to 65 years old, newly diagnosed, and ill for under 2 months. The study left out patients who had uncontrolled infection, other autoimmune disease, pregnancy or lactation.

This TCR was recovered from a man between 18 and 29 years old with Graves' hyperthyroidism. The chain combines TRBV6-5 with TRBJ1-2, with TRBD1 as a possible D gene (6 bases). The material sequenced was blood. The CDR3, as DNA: TGTGCCAGCAGTTACTCCGGGACACCTTATGGCTACACCTTC. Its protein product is CASSYSGTPYGYTF.